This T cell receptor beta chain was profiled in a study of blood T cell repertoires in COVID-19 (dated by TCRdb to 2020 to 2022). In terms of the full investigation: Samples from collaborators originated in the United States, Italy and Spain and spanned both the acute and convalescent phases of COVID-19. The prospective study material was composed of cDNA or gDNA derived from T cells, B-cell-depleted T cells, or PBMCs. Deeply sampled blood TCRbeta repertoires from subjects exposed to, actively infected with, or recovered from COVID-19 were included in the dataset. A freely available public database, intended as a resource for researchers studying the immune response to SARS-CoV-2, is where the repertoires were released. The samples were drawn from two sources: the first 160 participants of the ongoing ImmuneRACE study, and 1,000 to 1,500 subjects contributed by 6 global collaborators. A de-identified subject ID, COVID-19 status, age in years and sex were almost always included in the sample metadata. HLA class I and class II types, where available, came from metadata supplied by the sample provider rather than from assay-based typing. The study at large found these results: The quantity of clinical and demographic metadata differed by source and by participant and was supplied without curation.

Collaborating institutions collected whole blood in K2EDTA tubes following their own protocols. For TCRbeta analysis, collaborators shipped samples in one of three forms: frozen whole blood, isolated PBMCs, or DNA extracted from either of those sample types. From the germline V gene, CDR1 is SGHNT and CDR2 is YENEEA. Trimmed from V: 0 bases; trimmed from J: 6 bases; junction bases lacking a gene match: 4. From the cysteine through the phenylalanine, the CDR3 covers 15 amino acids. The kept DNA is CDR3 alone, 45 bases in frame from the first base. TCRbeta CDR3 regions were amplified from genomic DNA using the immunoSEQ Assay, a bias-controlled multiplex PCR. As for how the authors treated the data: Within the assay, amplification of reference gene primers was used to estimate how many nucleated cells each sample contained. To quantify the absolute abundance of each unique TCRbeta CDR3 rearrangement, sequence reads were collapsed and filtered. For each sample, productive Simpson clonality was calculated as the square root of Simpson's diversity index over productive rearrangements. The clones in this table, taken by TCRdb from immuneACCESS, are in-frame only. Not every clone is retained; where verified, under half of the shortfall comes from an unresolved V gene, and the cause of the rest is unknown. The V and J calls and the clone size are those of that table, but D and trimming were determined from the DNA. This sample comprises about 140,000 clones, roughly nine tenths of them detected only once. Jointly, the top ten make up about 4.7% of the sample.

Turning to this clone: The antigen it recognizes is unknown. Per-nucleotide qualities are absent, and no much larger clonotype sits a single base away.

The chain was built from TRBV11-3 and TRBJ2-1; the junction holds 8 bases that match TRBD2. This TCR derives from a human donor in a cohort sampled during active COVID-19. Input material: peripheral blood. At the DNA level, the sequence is TGTGCCAGCAGCTTAGAACTAGCGGAGCCCAATGAGCAGTTCTTC. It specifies CASSLELAEPNEQFF.